This TCR beta chain was obtained from a study of cytomegalovirus exposure and HLA in healthy donors. The PCR ran on 60 Vbeta and 13 Jbeta primers. TCRdb's copy holds only in-frame clones and misses some; the assay was immunoSEQ multiplex PCR. This sample has 100,000 to 120,000 clones; more than 70% occur once, and the top ten carry roughly 1.9%. Notes on this clone: Its specificity is unknown.

This CDR3 comprises 17 residues. The V end lost 5 bases, the J end lost 0 bases, and 17 bases lay between the germline ends. Germline CDR1 SGHAT, CDR2 FQNNGV. Study-wide findings and caveats: Indistinguishability led to the exclusion of some V segments, TRBV6-2 and TRBV6-3 included. Reportedly, TCR beta sequences accurately predicted HLA-A and HLA-B alleles in most subjects. In a later analysis, an Asian-associated ancestry cluster reportedly showed fewer N-insertions than the roughly 710-donor mean.

The sample consisted of PBMCs. The sequence came from a man in his thirties or forties in good health and CMV-seronegative. The chain employs TRBV11-2 and TRBJ1-3; D might be TRBD1 (6 bases). Written as DNA, the CDR3 is TGTGCCAGCAGCCCTACATCAGGGGTGCTCTCTGGAAACACCATATATTTT. Translation: CASSPTSGVLSGNTIYF.